The following is a T cell receptor (beta chain) sequence with its context. Its specificity is unknown. V shed 0 bases and J 7 bases; nucleotides not matched to a gene: 5. The CDR3 spans 16 residues. Germline V gene sequence: CDR1 SGHRS, CDR2 YFSETQ. Regions amplified from RNA transcripts were the TCR beta CDR3 regions. The HTBI primer set drove a first-round RT-PCR of the TCR CDR3. One entry per CDR3 protein results from TCRdb running MiXCR on the multiplex PCR reads. The sample has roughly 400,000 distinct CDR3 sequences, around 15% seen once; the top ten hold around 27%. Uncontrolled infection, other autoimmune disease, pregnancy or lactation excluded patients. Clinicians diagnosed patients from clinical symptoms, serum thyroxine and TRAb, thyroid ultrasound and orbital computed tomography. This sample is part of a study of T cells in Graves' hyperthyroidism and ophthalmopathy. Study-level points and caveats: Also found in blood were most expanded thyroid clonotypes above 0.001. A median about 6.2 months before onset, the model predicted ophthalmopathy.

This clonotype was sampled from a man over 45 with Graves' ophthalmopathy. The chain links TRBV5-1 to TRBJ2-1; 12 bases are shared with TRBD1. Sequencing was done on a sample of blood. The CDR3 loop is CASSLGGTGGINEQFF. In DNA form, the CDR3 reads TGCGCCAGCAGCTTGGGTGGGACAGGGGGCATAAATGAGCAGTTCTTC. The variable domain in full, completed from reference TRBV5-1 and TRBJ2-1, reads KAGVTQTPRYLIKTRGQQVTLSCSPISGHRSVSWYQQTPGQGLQFLFEYFSETQRNKGNFPGRFSGRQFSNSRSEMNVSTLELGDSALYLCASSLGGTGGINEQFFGPGTRLTVL.